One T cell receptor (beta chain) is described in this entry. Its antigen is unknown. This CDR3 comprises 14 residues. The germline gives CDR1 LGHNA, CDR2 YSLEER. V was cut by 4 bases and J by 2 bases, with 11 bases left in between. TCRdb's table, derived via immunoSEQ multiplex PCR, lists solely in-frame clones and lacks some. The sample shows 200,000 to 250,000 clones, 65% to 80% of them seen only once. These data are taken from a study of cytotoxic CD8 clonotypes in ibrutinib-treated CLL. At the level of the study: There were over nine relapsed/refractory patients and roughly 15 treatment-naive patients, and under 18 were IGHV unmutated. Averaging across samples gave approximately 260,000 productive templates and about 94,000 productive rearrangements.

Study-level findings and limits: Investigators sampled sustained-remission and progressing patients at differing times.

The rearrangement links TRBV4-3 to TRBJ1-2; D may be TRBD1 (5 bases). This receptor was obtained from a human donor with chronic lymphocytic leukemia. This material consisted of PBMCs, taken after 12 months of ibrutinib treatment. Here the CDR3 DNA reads TGCGCCAGCAGCCCCGGTCGGGGGAACTATGGCTACACCTTC. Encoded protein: CASSPGRGNYGYTF.